This T cell receptor (beta chain) was sequenced in a study of blood T cells in healthy people across ages. Regarding the study as a whole: The percentage of naive T cells correlated strongly with TCR beta diversity.

CDR1 SGHRS and CDR2 YFSETQ come from the germline V gene. The CDR3 covers 16 residues. V lost 3 bases and J lost 4; bases outside the gene matches: 6. Healthy Caucasians from Russia aged 6 to 90 served as donors. Comment on this clonotype: Its antigen is still unknown.

For the second PCR, which ran for roughly 7 to 11 cycles, a sample-barcoded 5' primer and a J-beta primer mix were used. MiXCR, applied by TCRdb to the 5' RACE reads, yields one record per CDR3 protein. This sample has around 650,000 distinct CDR3 sequences, with about a third found just once. The origin of this receptor is a woman aged 80 or over in good health. The chain uses TRBV5-1 and TRBJ2-2, with 10 bases that match TRBD1. The sample consisted of blood. The CDR3 sequence: CASSSGDRGGTGELFF. In nucleotides, the CDR3 is TGCGCCAGCAGCTCGGGGGACAGGGGAGGCACCGGGGAGCTGTTTTTT.